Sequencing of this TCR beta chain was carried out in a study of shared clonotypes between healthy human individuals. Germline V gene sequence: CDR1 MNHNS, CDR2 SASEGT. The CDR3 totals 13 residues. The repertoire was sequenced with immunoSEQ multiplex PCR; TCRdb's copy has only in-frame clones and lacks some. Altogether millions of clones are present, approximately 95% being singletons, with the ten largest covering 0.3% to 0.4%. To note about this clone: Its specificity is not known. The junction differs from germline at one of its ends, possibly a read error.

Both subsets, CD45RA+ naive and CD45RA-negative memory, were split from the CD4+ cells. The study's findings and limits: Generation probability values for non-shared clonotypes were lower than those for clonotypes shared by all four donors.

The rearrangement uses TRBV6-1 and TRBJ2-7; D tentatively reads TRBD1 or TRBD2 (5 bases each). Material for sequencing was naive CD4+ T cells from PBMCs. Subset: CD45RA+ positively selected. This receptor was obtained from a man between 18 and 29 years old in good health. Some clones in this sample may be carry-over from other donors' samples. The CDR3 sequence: CASSGAPGTAFPF. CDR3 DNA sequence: TGTGCCAGCAGTGGCGCGCCGGGGACGGCCTTCCCCTTC.